The 13 T cell receptor beta chains below were found in one sample sequenced in a study of glioma-infiltrating T cells. The iRepertoire nested amplicon-rescue multiplex PCR amplified TCR alpha and beta CDR3s from RNA. TCRdb reanalysed the multiplex PCR reads using MiXCR and keeps one entry per CDR3 protein. The sample consists of approximately 190,000 distinct CDR3 sequences, around 32% of them appearing once. The sequenced material came from glioma tissue, nonneoplastic brain tissue, or PBMCs (not recorded which). These receptors all come from a human donor with low-grade glioma or glioblastoma, undergoing nonglioma brain surgery, or in good health (not recorded which).

The chain couples TRBV5-1 to TRBJ2-3; D unclear. Germline lookup yields CDR1 SGHRS and CDR2 YFSETQ. V was trimmed by 4 bases and J by 5 bases, leaving 11 bases between them. The CDR3 is 13 amino acids. This CDR3 reads CASSRAVGDTQYF. The DNA of the CDR3 is TGCGCCAGCAGCCGCGCCGTGGGAGATACGCAGTATTTT.

The chain employs TRBV6-5 and TRBJ1-1; D unclear. Per germline, CDR1 MNHEY and CDR2 SVGAGI. Between the trimmed V and J ends, which lost 7 bases and 0 bases, there was a span of 12 bases. This CDR3 is 14 amino acids long. CDR3 loop: CASTAGRLNTEAFF. The CDR3 DNA reads as TGTGCCAGCACCGCAGGACGGCTGAACACTGAAGCTTTCTTT.

The sample holds many counts of this clonotype. This chain connects TRBV3-1 to TRBJ1-2; D gene uncertain. V was shortened by 0 bases and J by 2 bases, with 10 bases between the two germline ends. CDR1 is LGHDT and CDR2 is YNNKEL in the germline V gene (reference sequence). The CDR3 consists of 15 residues. CDR3 nucleotide sequence: TGTGCCAGCAGCCAAGAAGGTCAAATGAACTATGGCTACACCTTC. Translation: CASSQEGQMNYGYTF.

The rearrangement links TRBV28 to TRBJ1-5; 7 bases match TRBD1. The CDR3 has 15 amino acids. The germline V gene encodes CDR1 MDHEN and CDR2 SYDVKM. V lost 5 bases and J lost 5; bases outside the gene matches: 9. The CDR3 loop is CASSLVWQGDQPQHF. CDR3 nucleotides: TGTGCCAGCAGTCTGGTCTGGCAGGGGGATCAGCCCCAGCATTTT. The entire variable domain, with the rest obtained from reference TRBV28 and TRBJ1-5, is as follows: DVKVTQSSRYLVKRTGEKVFLECVQDMDHENMFWYRQDPGLGLRLIYFSYDVKMKEKGDIPEGYSVSREKKERFSLILESASTNQTSMYLCASSLVWQGDQPQHFGDGTRLSIL.

This clonotype was recorded a few times. V gene TRBV4-1 combines with J gene TRBJ2-1, with 11 nucleotides matching TRBD2. The germline V gene has CDR1 MGHRA and CDR2 YSYEKL. CDR3 size: 19 residues. Germline trimming cut 0 bases from V and 0 bases from J; bases unmatched to any gene: 7. The DNA for the CDR3 is TGCGCCAGCAGCCAAGAGCCCCCCACTAGCGGGAGCTCCTACAATGAGCAGTTCTTC. This gives the protein CASSQEPPTSGSSYNEQFF.

This clonotype was observed many times. V usage is TRBV29-1 and J usage is TRBJ1-1, with no clear D. V lost 5 bases to trimming and J lost 2 bases, with 3 bases between them. CDR3 length: 10 residues. CDR1 and CDR2 from the germline V gene are SQVTM and ANQGSEA. The CDR3 sequence is CSVRNTEAFF. CDR3 nucleotides: TGCAGCGTTCGAAACACTGAAGCTTTCTTT.

There are a few counts of this clonotype. The J gene is TRBJ2-7, the V gene TRBV6-2 or TRBV6-3; D gene unclear. Germline CDR1 reads MNHEY; CDR2 reads SVGEGT. Trimming left V 0 bases short and J 2 bases short, with 14 bases between. The CDR3 consists of 16 residues. Here the CDR3 reads CASSYSILTTPYEQYF. Here the CDR3 DNA reads TGTGCCAGCAGTTACTCGATTCTCACGACCCCCTACGAGCAGTACTTC.

The chain links TRBV28 to TRBJ1-1, with D unresolved. The germline V gene encodes CDR1 MDHEN and CDR2 SYDVKM. CDR3 size: 11 residues. The CDR3 protein is CPSTQRTEAFF. CDR3 coding DNA: TGTCCAAGCACCCAGCGGACCGAAGCTTTCTTT.

This clonotype was found many times. V is TRBV25-1 and J is TRBJ1-3; D is ambiguous. The CDR3 extends over 15 amino acids. Germline CDR1 MGHDK, CDR2 SYGVNS. Deletions cut 3 bases from V and 2 bases from J, with 11 bases between. The CDR3 sequence: CASSDSGLPGNTIYF. The CDR3, as DNA: TGTGCCAGCAGTGACTCAGGCCTTCCTGGAAACACCATATATTTT.

Note on this clonotype: A read error may be the cause here, since a much bigger clone is one base away. The J gene is TRBJ2-7, the V gene TRBV7-2; D is uncertain. V was trimmed by 5 bases and J by 2 bases, leaving 19 bases between them. Germline loops: CDR1 SGHTA, CDR2 FQGNSA. This CDR3 has 16 amino acids. The CDR3 spells CASSVRDFRAPYEQYF. As DNA, the CDR3 is TGTGCCAGCAGCGTAAGAGATTTTAGAGCCCCCTACGAGCAGTACTTC.

To note about this clonotype: At one boundary the junction diverges from the germline segment, which might be a read error. This chain uses TRBV29-1 with TRBJ2-1; tentative D call: TRBD2 (5 bases). The CDR3 covers 13 residues. The germline CDR1 and CDR2 sequences are SQVTM and ANQGSEA. Here the CDR3 reads CSVVGSSYNEQSF. DNA of the CDR3: TGCAGCGTTGTAGGGAGCTCCTACAATGAGCAGTCCTTC.

A remark on this clonotype: A much more abundant neighbour one base away suggests this may be a read error. The chain couples TRBV7-2 to TRBJ2-4, with 7 bases aligning to TRBD1. This CDR3 is built from 14 residues. Germline V lookup: CDR1 SGHTA, CDR2 FQGNSA. CDR3 coding DNA: TGTGCCAGCAGCTTATCTACAGGGGTGGACATTCATTACTTC. Translated, it gives CASSLSTGVDIHYF. Using reference TRBV7-2 and TRBJ2-4 for the parts outside the CDR3, the full variable domain is GAGVSQSPSNKVTEKGKDVELRCDPISGHTALYWYRQSLGQGLEFLIYFQGNSAPDKSGLPSDRFSAERTGGSVSTLTIQRTQQEDSAVYLCASSLSTGVDIHYFGAGTRLSVL.

The genes are TRBV6-1 and TRBJ2-2; D is possibly TRBD1 (5 bases). From germline, CDR1 is MNHNS and CDR2 SASEGT. This CDR3 has 16 residues. V lost 7 bases, J lost 3 bases, and 18 bases lay in between. The CDR3 loop reads CASTQKGIGYTGELFF. The CDR3 DNA reads as TGTGCCAGCACCCAAAAGGGGATAGGGTACACCGGGGAGCTGTTTTTT.